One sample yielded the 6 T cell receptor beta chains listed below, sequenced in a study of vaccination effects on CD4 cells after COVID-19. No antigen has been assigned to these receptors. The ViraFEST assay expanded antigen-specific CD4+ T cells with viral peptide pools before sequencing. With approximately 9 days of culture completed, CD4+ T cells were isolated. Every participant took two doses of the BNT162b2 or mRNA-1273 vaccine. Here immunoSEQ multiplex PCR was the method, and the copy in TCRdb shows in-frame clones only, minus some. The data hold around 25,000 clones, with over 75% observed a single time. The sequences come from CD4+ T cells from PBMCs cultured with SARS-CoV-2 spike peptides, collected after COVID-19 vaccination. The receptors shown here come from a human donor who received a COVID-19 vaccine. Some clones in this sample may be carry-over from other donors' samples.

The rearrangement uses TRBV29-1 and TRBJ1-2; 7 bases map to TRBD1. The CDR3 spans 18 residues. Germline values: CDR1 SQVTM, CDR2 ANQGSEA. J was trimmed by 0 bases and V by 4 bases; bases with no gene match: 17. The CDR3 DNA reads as TGCAGCGTTGCTTTCTTGGACAGGAGCATCCCTACTAACTATGGCTACACCTTC. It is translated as CSVAFLDRSIPTNYGYTF.

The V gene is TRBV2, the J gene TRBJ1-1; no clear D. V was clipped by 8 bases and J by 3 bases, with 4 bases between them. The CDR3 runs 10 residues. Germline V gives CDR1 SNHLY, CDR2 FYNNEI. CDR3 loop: CASGHTEAFF. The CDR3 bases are TGTGCCAGCGGACACACTGAAGCTTTCTTT.

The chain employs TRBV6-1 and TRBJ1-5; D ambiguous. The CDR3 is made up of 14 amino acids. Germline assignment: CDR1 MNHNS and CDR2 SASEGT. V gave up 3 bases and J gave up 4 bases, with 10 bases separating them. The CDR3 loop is CASSDANPNQPQHF. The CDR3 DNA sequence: TGTGCCAGCAGTGATGCAAACCCGAATCAGCCCCAGCATTTT.

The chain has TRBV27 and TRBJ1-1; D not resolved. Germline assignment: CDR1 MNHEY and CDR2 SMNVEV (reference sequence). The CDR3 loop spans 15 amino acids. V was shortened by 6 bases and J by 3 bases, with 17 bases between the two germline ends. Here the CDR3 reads CASSPGRAEDTEAFF. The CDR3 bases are TGTGCCAGCAGCCCCGGACGCGCGGAGGACACTGAAGCTTTCTTT.

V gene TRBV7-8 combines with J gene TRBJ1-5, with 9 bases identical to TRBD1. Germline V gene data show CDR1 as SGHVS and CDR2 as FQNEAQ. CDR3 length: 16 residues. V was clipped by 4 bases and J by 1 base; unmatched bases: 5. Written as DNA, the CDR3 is TGTGCCAGCAGCTGGAAACAGGGGGCGAGCAATCAGCCCCAGCATTTT. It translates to CASSWKQGASNQPQHF.

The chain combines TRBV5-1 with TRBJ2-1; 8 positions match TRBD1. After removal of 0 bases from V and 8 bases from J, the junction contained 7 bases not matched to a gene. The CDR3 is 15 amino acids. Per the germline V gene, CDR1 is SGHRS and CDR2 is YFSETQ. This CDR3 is CASSLAAGQEHEQFF. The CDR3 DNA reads TGCGCCAGCAGCTTGGCTGCGGGACAGGAACATGAGCAGTTCTTC.